The 2 T cell receptor beta chains listed next were all sequenced from one sample in a study of cytomegalovirus exposure and HLA in healthy donors. Clones were sequenced by immunoSEQ multiplex PCR, and TCRdb holds only the in-frame ones, with some missing. The data hold 89,000 or so clones, with 80% to 95% observed a single time. Sample: PBMCs. The receptors derive from a woman under 40 in good health and CMV-seropositive.

The chain has TRBV6-5 and TRBJ2-3, with unresolved D. CDR3 length: 14 residues. The germline V gene encodes CDR1 MNHEY and CDR2 SVGAGI. The V and J ends lost 2 bases and 2 bases respectively, with 8 bases between them. The CDR3 here is CASSYDQITDTQYF. CDR3 in DNA: TGTGCCAGCAGTTACGATCAGATCACAGATACGCAGTATTTT.

This rearrangement joins TRBV4-3 to TRBJ2-7; D unclear. The CDR3 runs 17 residues. The germline CDR1 and CDR2 sequences are LGHNA and YSLEER. V lost 1 base, J lost 1 base, and 17 bases lay in between. DNA for the CDR3: TGCGCCAGCAGCCAAGGTCCTCAACGCCTACCTTCCTACGAGCAGTACTTC. Protein: CASSQGPQRLPSYEQYF.